The entry below describes one TCR beta chain. Its antigen is as yet unknown. Healthy HIV-negative adults with no recent acute infections or vaccinations were recruited as donors. The CDR3 is made up of 13 amino acids. The germline V and J ends were trimmed by 7 bases and 1 base, with 10 bases remaining between them. Germline V CDR1 and CDR2: SNHLY, FYNNEI. The entry originates in a study of shared clonotypes between healthy human individuals. General study results and limits: Limitation of the genetic and exposure-history diversity represented came from the few donors. Among donors, clonotype sharing was expected to be affected by sequencing depth.

Using immunoSEQ multiplex PCR, the repertoire was profiled, and TCRdb retains in-frame clones only, with some absent. The sample yields some 240,000 clones, 50% to 75% seen once. The chain joins TRBV2 to TRBJ1-1, with D tentatively TRBD1 (5 bases). Sequencing was carried out using memory CD4+ T cells sorted from blood. The subset denotes: CD45RA-negative fraction. This TCR was recovered from a man under 40 in good health. The DNA of the CDR3 is TGTGCCAGCATTGGGGCAGCGAACACTGAAGCTTTCTTT. It specifies CASIGAANTEAFF.